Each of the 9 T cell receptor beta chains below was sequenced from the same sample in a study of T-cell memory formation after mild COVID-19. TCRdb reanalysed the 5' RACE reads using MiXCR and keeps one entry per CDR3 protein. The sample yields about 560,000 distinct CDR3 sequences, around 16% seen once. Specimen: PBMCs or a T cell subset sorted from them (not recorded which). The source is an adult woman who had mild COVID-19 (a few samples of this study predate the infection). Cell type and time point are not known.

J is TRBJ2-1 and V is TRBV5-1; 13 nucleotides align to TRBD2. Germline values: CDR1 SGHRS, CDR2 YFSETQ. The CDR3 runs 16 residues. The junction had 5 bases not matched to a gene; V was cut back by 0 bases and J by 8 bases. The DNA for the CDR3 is TGCGCCAGCAGCTTGGGGACTAGCGGGAGTTCATATGAGCAGTTCTTC. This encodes CASSLGTSGSSYEQFF.

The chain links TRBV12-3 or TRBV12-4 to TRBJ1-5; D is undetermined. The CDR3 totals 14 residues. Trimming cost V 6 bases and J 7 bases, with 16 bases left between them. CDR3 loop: CASSSGVAGQPQHF. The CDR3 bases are TGTGCCAGCAGCTCCGGGGTGGCGGGACAGCCCCAGCATTTT.

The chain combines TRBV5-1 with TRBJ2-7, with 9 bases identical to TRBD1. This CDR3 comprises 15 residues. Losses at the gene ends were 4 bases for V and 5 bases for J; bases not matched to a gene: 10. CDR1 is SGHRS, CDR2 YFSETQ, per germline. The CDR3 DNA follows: TGCGCCAGCAGCCTCGCCGGGACAGGGACCCACGAGCAGTACTTC. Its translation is CASSLAGTGTHEQYF.

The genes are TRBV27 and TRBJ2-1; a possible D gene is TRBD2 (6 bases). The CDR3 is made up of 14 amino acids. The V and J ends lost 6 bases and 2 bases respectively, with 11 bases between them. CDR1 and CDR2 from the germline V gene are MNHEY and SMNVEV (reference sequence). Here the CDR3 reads CASSIAVAYNEQFF. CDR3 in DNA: TGTGCCAGCAGCATAGCGGTAGCCTACAATGAGCAGTTCTTC.

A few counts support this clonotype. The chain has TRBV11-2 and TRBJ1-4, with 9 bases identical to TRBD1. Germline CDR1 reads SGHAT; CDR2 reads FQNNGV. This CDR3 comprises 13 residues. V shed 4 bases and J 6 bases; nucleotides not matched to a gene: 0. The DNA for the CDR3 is TGTGCCAGCAGCTGGACAGGGGATGAAAAACTGTTTTTT. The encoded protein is CASSWTGDEKLFF.

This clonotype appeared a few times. CDR3 in DNA: TGCAGTGCGGGGACAGGGCTTAACACTGAAGCTTTCTTT. Its translation: CSAGTGLNTEAFF. The gene calls are TRBV20-1 and TRBJ1-1, with TRBD1 matching over 9 bases. Germline CDR1 and CDR2: DFQATT and SNEGSKA (reference sequence). J was trimmed by 2 bases and V by 6 bases; bases with no gene match: 4. CDR3 length: 13 residues.

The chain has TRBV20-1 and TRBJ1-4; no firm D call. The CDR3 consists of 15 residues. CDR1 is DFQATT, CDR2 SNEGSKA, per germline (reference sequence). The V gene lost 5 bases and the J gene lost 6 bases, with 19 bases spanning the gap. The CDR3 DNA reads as TGCAGTGCTTCCGAACACTGGATGGCGTATGAAAAACTGTTTTTT. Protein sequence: CSASEHWMAYEKLFF.

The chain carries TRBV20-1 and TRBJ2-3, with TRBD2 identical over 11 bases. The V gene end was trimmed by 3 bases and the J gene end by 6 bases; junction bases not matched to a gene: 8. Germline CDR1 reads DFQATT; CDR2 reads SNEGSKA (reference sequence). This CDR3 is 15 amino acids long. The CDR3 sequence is CSASLGLAGYDTQYF. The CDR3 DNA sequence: TGCAGTGCTAGTCTAGGACTAGCGGGTTACGATACGCAGTATTTT.

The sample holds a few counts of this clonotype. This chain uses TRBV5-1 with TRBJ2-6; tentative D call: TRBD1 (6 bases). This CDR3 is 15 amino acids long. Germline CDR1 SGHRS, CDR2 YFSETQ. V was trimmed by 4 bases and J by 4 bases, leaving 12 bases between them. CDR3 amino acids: CASSNGQRGANVLTF. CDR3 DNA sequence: TGCGCCAGCAGCAACGGACAGCGGGGGGCCAACGTCCTGACTTTC.